A single sample is the source of the 14 T cell receptor beta chains below, sequenced in a study of sequential checkpoint blockade in melanoma. Libraries were prepared by immunoSEQ multiplex PCR; TCRdb keeps only in-frame clonotypes and omits some of them. The sample has about 35,000 clones, approximately 84% seen once. Treatment of the sample: randomized to nivolumab then ipilimumab (arm A) or the reverse (arm B). This sample comprised CD8+ T cells sorted from blood (inferred from file names), obtained from a patient given nivolumab and ipilimumab in sequence. The receptors stem from a human donor with melanoma.

This clone turned up a few times. V gene TRBV7-6 combines with J gene TRBJ2-7, with a possible D match to TRBD2 (6 bases). The CDR3 length is 13 residues. The germline V gene has CDR1 SGHVS and CDR2 FNYEAQ. The V end lost 5 bases, the J end lost 5 bases, and 13 bases lay between the germline ends. In DNA, the CDR3 is TGTGCCAGCAGCGCAAACCCGGGGGACGAGCAGTACTTC. This encodes CASSANPGDEQYF.

This clone appeared a single time. The chain combines TRBV9 with TRBJ1-1, with D possibly matching TRBD1 (6 bases). The CDR3 has 14 residues. The germline CDR1 and CDR2 sequences are SGDLS and YYNGEE. V shed 0 bases and J shed 4 bases, with 10 bases lying between them. In DNA, the CDR3 is TGTGCCAGCAGCGTAGAGGGGGAGATCACTGAAGCTTTCTTT. It is translated as CASSVEGEITEAFF.

The V and J genes are TRBV7-8 and TRBJ2-5; 13 bases are a match to TRBD2. The tail of the sequence fits TRBJ2-7 better, so the J call may be wrong. The CDR3 covers 15 residues. Germline CDR1 is SGHVS and CDR2 is FQNEAQ. CDR3 in DNA: TGTGCCAGCAGCCAGCGGACTAGCGGGAGCCACGAGCAGTACTTC. As protein: CASSQRTSGSHEQYF.

This clone appeared once. The gene calls are TRBV27 and TRBJ2-3; TRBD2 matches 8 bases. Germline values: CDR1 MNHEY, CDR2 SMNVEV (reference sequence). V shed 5 bases, J shed 4 bases, and the junction held 8 bases outside the gene matches. CDR3 length: 15 residues. CDR3 coding DNA: TGTGCCAGCAGTCCGGGACTAGTGCGTCCAGATACGCAGTATTTT. Encoded protein: CASSPGLVRPDTQYF.

The chain joins TRBV5-4 to TRBJ2-5, with unresolved D. The V gene's germline CDR1 is SGHNT and CDR2 YYREEE (reference sequence). V lost 1 base to trimming and J lost 4 bases, with 8 bases between them. The CDR3 length is 13 residues. The CDR3 DNA follows: TGTGCCAGCAGCTTGATTTTCTCAGAGACCCAGTACTTC. Its protein product is CASSLIFSETQYF.

The chain combines TRBV27 with TRBJ2-7, with TRBD2 matching 11 bases. The CDR3 loop spans 14 amino acids. Unmatched junction bases numbered 4, after V lost 2 bases and J lost 7 bases. Looked up from germline, CDR1 is MNHEY and CDR2 is SMNVEV (reference sequence). CDR3 sequence reads: CASSLTTSGNEQYF. CDR3 coding DNA: TGTGCCAGCAGTTTAACGACTAGCGGGAATGAGCAGTACTTC.

The chain joins TRBV2 to TRBJ2-5, with TRBD1 identical over 7 bases. Germline-derived CDR1 and CDR2 are SNHLY and FYNNEI. The CDR3 is 14 residues long. V shed 6 bases and J 3 bases; nucleotides not matched to a gene: 7. The CDR3 loop is CASSAAGTEETQYF. CDR3 DNA: TGTGCCAGCAGCGCAGCCGGGACAGAAGAGACCCAGTACTTC. Looking up the rest from reference TRBV2 and TRBJ2-5 gives the full variable domain: EPEVTQTPSHQVTQMGQEVILRCVPISNHLYFYWYRQILGQKVEFLVSFYNNEISEKSEIFDDQFSVERPDGSNFTLKIRSTKLEDSAMYFCASSAAGTEETQYFGPGTRLLVL.

The CDR3 DNA reads as TGTGCCAGCAGTTACTCCTCGACTCCCCGGGGGTACGAGCAGTACTTC. It specifies CASSYSSTPRGYEQYF. This chain connects TRBV6-6 to TRBJ2-7; perhaps TRBD2 as D (6 bases). The CDR3 is made up of 16 amino acids. Deletions cut 0 bases from V and 4 bases from J, with 16 bases between. CDR1 MNHNY and CDR2 SVGAGI come from the germline V gene (reference sequence).

V is TRBV13 and J is TRBJ2-5; 10 bases agree with TRBD2. The end of the DNA fits TRBJ2-7 better, so the J call may be wrong. The CDR3 consists of 16 residues. The germline CDR1 and CDR2 sequences are PRHDT and FYEKMQ (reference sequence). CDR3 in DNA: TGTGCCAGCAGCGGGTTAGCGGGAGGCCCCACCTACGAGCAGTACTTC. Amino acids: CASSGLAGGPTYEQYF.

V and J are TRBV19 and TRBJ1-5; possibly TRBD1 for D (6 bases). V lost 6 bases to trimming and J lost 6 bases, with 18 bases between them. The germline V gene has CDR1 LNHDA and CDR2 SQIVND (reference sequence). The CDR3 has 15 amino acids. CDR3 in DNA: TGTGCCAGTAGCCCAGCCCATGGGGGCTTTCAGCCCCAGCATTTT. This gives the protein CASSPAHGGFQPQHF. Full variable domain (rest looked up from reference TRBV19 and TRBJ1-5): DGGITQSPKYLFRKEGQNVTLSCEQNLNHDAMYWYRQDPGQGLRLIYYSQIVNDFQKGDIAEGYSVSREKKESFPLTVTSAQKNPTAFYLCASSPAHGGFQPQHFGDGTRLSIL.

The chain has TRBV5-1 and TRBJ2-5; TRBD2 matches at 8 bases. The assigned J gene may be wrong: the sequence end matches TRBJ2-7 better. This CDR3 spans 15 amino acids. Germline CDR1 is SGHRS and CDR2 is YFSETQ. The CDR3 is CASSYFSGSLYEQYF. As DNA, the CDR3 is TGCGCCAGCAGCTACTTCAGCGGGAGTCTTTACGAGCAGTACTTC.

About this clone itself: Sequence at one end of the junction differs from germline and may be a read error. The chain joins TRBV7-7 to TRBJ1-1; D unclear. Germline CDR1 reads SSHAT; CDR2 reads FNYEAQ (reference sequence). The CDR3 extends over 13 amino acids. The CDR3 sequence: CASSFGENTEAFF. The DNA of the CDR3 is TGTGCTAGCAGCTTCGGAGAGAACACTGAAGCTTTCTTT. Drawing the rest from reference TRBV7-7 and TRBJ1-1, the complete variable domain is GAGVSQSPRYKVTKRGQDVTLRCDPISSHATLYWYQQALGQGPEFLTYFNYEAQPDKSGLPSDRFSAERPEGSISTLTIQRTEQRDSAMYRCASSFGENTEAFFGQGTRLTVV.

The chain has TRBV7-6 and TRBJ2-3, with TRBD2 identical over 9 bases. Germline trimming cut 5 bases from V and 2 bases from J; bases unmatched to any gene: 5. The germline V gene has CDR1 SGHVS and CDR2 FNYEAQ. This CDR3 is 15 amino acids long. The CDR3 region is CASSPTSGYTDTQYF. The DNA of the CDR3 is TGTGCCAGCAGCCCGACTAGCGGATACACAGATACGCAGTATTTT. The full variable domain, its missing parts supplied by reference TRBV7-6 and TRBJ2-3, is GAGVSQSPRYKVTKRGQDVALRCDPISGHVSLYWYRQALGQGPEFLTYFNYEAQQDKSGLPNDRFSAERPEGSISTLTIQRTEQRDSAMYRCASSPTSGYTDTQYFGPGTRLTVL.

This chain uses TRBV6-4 with TRBJ2-3; 8 positions match TRBD2. V dropped 3 bases and J dropped 2; count of bases not matched to a gene: 4. CDR1 and CDR2 from the germline V gene are MRHNA and SNTAGT. This CDR3 has 15 residues. The DNA of the CDR3 is TGTGCCAGCAGTGATCTAGCGGGTGCCACAGATACGCAGTATTTT. Translating gives CASSDLAGATDTQYF.